The clone carrying this T cell receptor (beta chain) was observed many times. No antigen is known for it. These data originate in a study of identical twins. V shed 0 bases and J shed 5 bases, with 5 bases lying between them. Germline CDR1 LNHDA, CDR2 SQIVND (reference sequence). The CDR3 length is 13 residues. Findings and limits, study-wide: Those out-of-frame alpha sequences shared by twins showed an excess of low generation probability. Conclusions came from cross-sectional statistical analysis, not from following the same donors.

The authors used template switching to add a universal primer site and gave cDNA unique molecular identifiers. TCRdb itself ran the 5' RACE reads through MiXCR, one entry per CDR3 protein. The sample has approximately 690,000 distinct CDR3 sequences; roughly 6% are singletons. Specimen: naive T cells sorted from blood. V usage is TRBV19 and J usage is TRBJ2-1; D unresolved. This TCR was recovered from a man between 18 and 29 years old in good health. The CDR3 region is CASSIDRNNEQFF. CDR3 DNA sequence: TGTGCCAGTAGTATAGACAGAAACAATGAGCAGTTCTTC.